Described below is a single T cell receptor beta chain sequence and its context. Its antigen is currently not known. No per-base quality is available; no much larger clone lies one base away. Library prep was done by the immunoSEQ multiplex PCR assay. The authors' analysis ran thus. During preprocessing, nonproductive sequences were discarded, as were any CDR3s that did not begin with C, did not end with F or W, or were shorter than 7 amino acids. Antigen-specific clonotypes were called with the MANAFEST web app on the basis of expansion relative to the reference and to other culture wells. A clone was considered positive if the clone showed significant expansion compared with the reference culture in 2 of 3 replicate wells at an FDR below 0.05. For a clone to be considered positive, significant expansion relative to all other tandem wells and an odds ratio above 5 were also required. CDR3 homology was measured as pairwise Levenshtein distance, computed with the stringdist R package after trimming three terminal residues from each end. TCRdb mirrors the immuneACCESS table, restricted to in-frame sequences. Some clones are absent from its copies; in checked studies, under half trace to an unresolved V gene, and the reason for the others is unknown. V and J calls and clone size follow that table, whereas D and trimming were derived from the DNA. The sample records approximately 25,000 clones, about 82% of which are singletons. 21% of the sample is held by the ten biggest clonotypes.

These data come from a study of CD4 T cells in relation to SARS-CoV-2 and coronaviruses (dated by TCRdb to about 2021). Concerning the study at large: In the ViraFEST assay, PBMCs were grown with antigen for around nine days, and TCR beta CDR3s were then sequenced to identify antigen-specific clonal expansions. A different, Illumina-based TCR-beta assay was used to sequence expansion assays from other donors in the study. The Adaptive Biotechnologies TCR-sequencing kit was used for samples from a few pre-COVID donors and for the naive versus memory experiments, whereas the other data were Illumina-based. HLA restriction was mapped for shared crossreactive spike epitopes using patient-derived lymphoblastoid cell lines. The negative reference condition was either a culture with an HIV-1 Nef peptide pool or a culture with no peptide. Memory CD4+ T cell crossreactivity between SARS-CoV-2 and common cold coronavirus spike proteins was assessed at the TCR clonotype level in the study. The investigation overall reported the following: Since the crossreactivity analysis centred on spike protein, crossreactivity against other viral proteins was not assessed. Small numbers of patients and of tested TCRs limited the study. Significantly weaker SARS-CoV-2-driven expansion was shown by crossreactive clones than by monoreactive clones, consistent with antigenic imprinting. No donor contributed both pre-pandemic and post-infection samples, which limited tracing the source of pre-existing responses. Roughly 60% of donors had memory CD4+ clonotypes that crossrecognized SARS-CoV-2 and at least one common cold coronavirus spike.

The CDR3 starts with the cysteine, ends with the phenylalanine, and has 14 residues. Left in the record is the CDR3 DNA by itself, 42 bases read in frame from the first base. Trimming at the junction amounts to 2 bases on V and 1 base on J, and the germline ends lie 5 bases apart. The germline V gene encodes CDR1 LNHDA and CDR2 SQIVND (reference sequence). CD4+ T cells from unexposed donors were collected before the COVID-19 pandemic (2011-2018). After about 10 days of culture, CD4+ T cells were isolated with the EasySep CD4+ T cell isolation kit. As far as cell numbers permitted, CD4+ T cells from unexposed donors were tested for reactivity against SARS-CoV-2 S and N as well as four spike pools from common cold coronaviruses. Each well held approximately 2.1 million PBMCs cultured in IMDM containing around 5% human AB serum and 7.5 to 10 IU/ml IL-2. Half of the culture medium was replaced with fresh IL-2-containing medium on days 3 and 7. In general, every peptide culture condition was set up in three replicate wells. The leukapheresis product for the unexposed donors was obtained through commercial purchase. Ficoll-Paque PLUS gradient centrifugation was used to isolate PBMCs from leukapheresis product or whole blood. PBMCs were either cryopreserved at -140°C or used fresh in the expansion assay. The QIAamp Micro DNA Kit was used to extract genomic DNA from the CD4+ T cells.

This receptor was obtained from a human donor in good health. Sequenced material: CD4+ T cells from PBMCs, cultured in vitro. The rearrangement combines TRBV19 with TRBJ2-2, with the D segment identity uncertain. The CDR3 has the sequence CASSISRNTGELFF. The bases are TGTGCCAGTAGTATATCCCGGAACACCGGGGAGCTGTTTTTT.